The 6 T cell receptor beta chains presented below share a single source sample, sequenced in a study of post-analysis software for immune sequencing data. TCR beta libraries were prepared from cDNA with unique molecular identifiers. TCRdb ran MiXCR on the PCR reads and lists one entry per CDR3 protein. Of about 770,000 distinct CDR3 sequences listed, around 45% are singletons. Study results and limitations: Relative to controls, patients had 5 or 6 TRBV segments at higher frequency, with TRBV5-6, TRBV5-1 and TRBV20-1 among these.

These receptors' antigens are unknown. Sequences were obtained from blood. These TCRs come from a girl between 10 and 17 years old with multiple sclerosis.

CDR3: CASSLAGTRRAFF. CDR3 nucleotides: TGTGCCAGCAGCTTAGCAGGCACACGGAGAGCTTTCTTT. The V and J genes are TRBV7-2 and TRBJ1-1, with unresolved D. Trimming took off 0 bases at V and 10 bases at J, with 12 bases between the two ends. CDR3 length: 13 amino acids. Germline lookup yields CDR1 SGHTA and CDR2 FQGNSA. Full variable domain (rest looked up from reference TRBV7-2 and TRBJ1-1): GAGVSQSPSNKVTEKGKDVELRCDPISGHTALYWYRQSLGQGLEFLIYFQGNSAPDKSGLPSDRFSAERTGGSVSTLTIQRTQQEDSAVYLCASSLAGTRRAFFGQGTRLTVV.

The CDR3 nucleotides are TGTGCCAGCAGCCCCTACCGGGGTCCCAGTAGCTCCTACGAGCAGTACTTC. It codes for CASSPYRGPSSSYEQYF. The chain combines TRBV6-6 with TRBJ2-7; possibly TRBD2 for D (5 bases). V lost 6 bases to trimming and J lost 0 bases, with 21 bases between them. Germline CDR1 MNHNY, CDR2 SVGAGI (reference sequence). The CDR3 is 17 residues long.

The V call is TRBV20-1, the J call TRBJ2-5; D is undetermined. The CDR3 is 14 amino acids. Germline lookup yields CDR1 DFQATT and CDR2 SNEGSKA (reference sequence). V dropped 6 bases and J dropped 5 bases, with 19 bases sitting between them. For the CDR3, the DNA is TGCAGTGCCCAAGACCGGGTACTTGGGGAGACCCAGTACTTC. It yields the protein CSAQDRVLGETQYF.

This clonotype was seen only a few times. This rearrangement joins TRBV27 to TRBJ2-1; 11 bases are shared with TRBD2. From germline, CDR1 is MNHEY and CDR2 SMNVEV (reference sequence). This CDR3 region has 15 residues. V shed 6 bases, J shed 3 bases, and the junction held 4 bases outside the gene matches. CDR3 residues: CASSRSGRVYNEQFF. CDR3 nucleotide sequence: TGTGCCAGCAGCCGTAGCGGGAGGGTCTACAATGAGCAGTTCTTC.

This chain joins TRBV6-5 and TRBJ2-7; no firm D call. Trimming cost V 4 bases and J 3 bases, with 13 bases left between them. The CDR3 length is 14 residues. The germline V gene encodes CDR1 MNHEY and CDR2 SVGAGI. This CDR3 reads CASSLKGPNYEQYF. The CDR3 DNA follows: TGTGCCAGCAGTTTAAAGGGCCCGAACTACGAGCAGTACTTC.

This clonotype appeared many times. At one end the junction does not follow the germline gene, possibly because of a read error. This rearrangement joins TRBV5-1 to TRBJ2-3; TRBD2 matches at 9 bases. The CDR3 is made up of 14 amino acids. Looked up from germline, CDR1 is SGHRS and CDR2 is YFSETQ. The chain's CDR3 is CASSPGLATDTQYF. The CDR3 nucleotides are TGTGCCAGCAGCCCCGGACTAGCGACAGATACGCAGTATTTT. The entire variable domain, with the rest obtained from reference TRBV5-1 and TRBJ2-3, is as follows: KAGVTQTPRYLIKTRGQQVTLSCSPISGHRSVSWYQQTPGQGLQFLFEYFSETQRNKGNFPGRFSGRQFSNSRSEMNVSTLELGDSALYLCASSPGLATDTQYFGPGTRLTVL.